The clone carrying this T cell receptor beta chain has only a few counts. As yet, its antigen is unknown. This sample was included in a study of response to subunit inactivated influenza vaccine. Study observations and caveats: Each seasonal influenza vaccination, the authors suggested, recruits few new T cells.

The germline CDR1 and CDR2 sequences are DFQATT and SNEGSKA (reference sequence). V was pared by 3 bases and J by 7 bases, with 4 bases of the junction left unmatched. The length of the CDR3 is 13 residues. TCRdb called the RT-PCR reads again in MiXCR, with one record for every CDR3 protein. The data show 600,000 to 850,000 distinct CDR3 sequences, 12% to 15% seen once. This clonotype originated in a man aged 50 or older who received an inactivated influenza vaccine. Sequenced here: PBMCs from blood, sampled 14 to 15 days before vaccination. The rearrangement links TRBV20-1 to TRBJ2-7; 12 positions match TRBD1. The CDR3 DNA sequence: TGCAGTGCTAGGGGACAGGGGGCAGGGGAGCAGTACTTC. Amino acids: CSARGQGAGEQYF.